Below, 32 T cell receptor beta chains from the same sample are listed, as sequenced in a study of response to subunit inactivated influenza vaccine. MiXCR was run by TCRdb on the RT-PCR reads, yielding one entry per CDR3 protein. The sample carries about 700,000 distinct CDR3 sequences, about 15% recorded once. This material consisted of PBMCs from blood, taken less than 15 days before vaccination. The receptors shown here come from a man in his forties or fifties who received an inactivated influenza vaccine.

CDR3 sequence: CASSPGQGPPLNQPQHF. The DNA of the CDR3 is TGCGCCAGCAGCCCAGGACAGGGGCCCCCCCTAAATCAGCCCCAGCATTTT. The chain couples TRBV4-3 to TRBJ1-5; 9 bases fit TRBD1. CDR1 and CDR2 (germline): LGHNA, YSLEER. This CDR3 is 17 amino acids long. V trimming: 4 bases; J trimming: 4 bases; junction bases outside the gene matches: 11.

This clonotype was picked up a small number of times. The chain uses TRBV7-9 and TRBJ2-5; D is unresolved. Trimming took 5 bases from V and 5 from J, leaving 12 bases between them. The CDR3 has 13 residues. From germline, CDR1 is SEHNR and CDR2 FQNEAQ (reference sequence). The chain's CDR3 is CASSQAPRETQYF. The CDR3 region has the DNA TGTGCCAGCAGCCAAGCTCCCAGGGAGACCCAGTACTTC.

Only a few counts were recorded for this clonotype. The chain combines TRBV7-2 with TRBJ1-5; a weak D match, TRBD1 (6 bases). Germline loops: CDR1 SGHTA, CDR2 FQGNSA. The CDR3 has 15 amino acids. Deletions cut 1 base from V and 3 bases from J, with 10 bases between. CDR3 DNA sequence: TGTGCCAGCAGCTTAGTGGGGGCACCCAATCAGCCCCAGCATTTT. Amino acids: CASSLVGAPNQPQHF. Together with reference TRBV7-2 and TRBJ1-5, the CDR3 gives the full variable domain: GAGVSQSPSNKVTEKGKDVELRCDPISGHTALYWYRQSLGQGLEFLIYFQGNSAPDKSGLPSDRFSAERTGGSVSTLTIQRTQQEDSAVYLCASSLVGAPNQPQHFGDGTRLSIL.

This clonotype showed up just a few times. As DNA, the CDR3 is TGTGCCAGCAGCCCGCCTCGACCCCAAGAGACCCAGTACTTC. Translating gives CASSPPRPQETQYF. The V and J genes are TRBV7-9 and TRBJ2-5; D is unresolved. The germline V and J ends were trimmed by 5 bases and 1 base, with 11 bases remaining between them. Germline V gene data show CDR1 as SEHNR and CDR2 as FQNEAQ (reference sequence). This CDR3 is 14 amino acids long. Supplemented by reference TRBV7-9 and TRBJ2-5, the full variable domain reads DTGVSQNPRHKITKRGQNVTFRCDPISEHNRLYWYRQTLGQGPEFLTYFQNEAQLEKSRLLSDRFSAERPKGSFSTLEIQRTEQGDSAMYLCASSPPRPQETQYFGPGTRLLVL.

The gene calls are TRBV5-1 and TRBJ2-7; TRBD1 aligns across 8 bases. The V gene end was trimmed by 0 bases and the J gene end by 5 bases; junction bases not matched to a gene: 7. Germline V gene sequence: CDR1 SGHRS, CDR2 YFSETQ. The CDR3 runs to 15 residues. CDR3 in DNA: TGCGCCAGCAGCTTGGCCGGCCAGGGGGCCCACGAGCAGTACTTC. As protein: CASSLAGQGAHEQYF.

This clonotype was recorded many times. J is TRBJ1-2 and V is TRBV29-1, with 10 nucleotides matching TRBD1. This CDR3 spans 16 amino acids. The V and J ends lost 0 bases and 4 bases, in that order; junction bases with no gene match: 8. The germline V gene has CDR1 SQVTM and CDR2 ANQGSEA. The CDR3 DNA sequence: TGCAGCGTTGAAGACCCAGGAGGGACAGGGGTCTATGGCTACACCTTC. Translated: CSVEDPGGTGVYGYTF.

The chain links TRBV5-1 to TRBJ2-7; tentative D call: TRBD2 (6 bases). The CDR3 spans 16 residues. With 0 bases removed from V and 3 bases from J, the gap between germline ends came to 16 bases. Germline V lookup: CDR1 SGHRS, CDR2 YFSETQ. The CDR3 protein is CASSLAGVGGGYEQYF. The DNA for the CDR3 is TGCGCCAGCAGCTTGGCAGGTGTGGGGGGAGGCTACGAGCAGTACTTC.

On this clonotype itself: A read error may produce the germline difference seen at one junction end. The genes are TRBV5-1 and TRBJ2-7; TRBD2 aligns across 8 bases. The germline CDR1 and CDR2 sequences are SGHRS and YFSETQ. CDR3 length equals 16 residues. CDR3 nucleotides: TGCGCCAGCAGCTCGGATGTCGGGGGGGAAACCTACGTGCAGTACTTC. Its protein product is CASSSDVGGETYVQYF.

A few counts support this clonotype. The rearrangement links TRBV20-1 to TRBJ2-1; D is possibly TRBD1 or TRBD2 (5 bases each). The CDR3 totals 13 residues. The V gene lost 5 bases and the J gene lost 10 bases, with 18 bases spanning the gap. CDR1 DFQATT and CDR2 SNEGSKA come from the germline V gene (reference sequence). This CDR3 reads CSACRAQSGEQFF. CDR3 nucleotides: TGCAGTGCTTGCAGGGCGCAGTCGGGGGAGCAGTTCTTC.

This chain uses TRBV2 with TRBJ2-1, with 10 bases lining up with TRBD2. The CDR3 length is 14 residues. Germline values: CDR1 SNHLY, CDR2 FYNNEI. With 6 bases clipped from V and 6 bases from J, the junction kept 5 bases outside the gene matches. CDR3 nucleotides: TGTGCCAGCAGCGGACTAGCGGAGAGCAATGAGCAGTTCTTC. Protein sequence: CASSGLAESNEQFF.

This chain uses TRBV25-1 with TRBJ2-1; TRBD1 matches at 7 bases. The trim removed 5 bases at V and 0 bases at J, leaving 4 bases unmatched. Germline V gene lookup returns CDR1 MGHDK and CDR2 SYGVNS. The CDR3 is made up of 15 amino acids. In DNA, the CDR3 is TGTGCCAGCAGTAAACAGGGGACCTCCTACAATGAGCAGTTCTTC. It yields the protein CASSKQGTSYNEQFF.

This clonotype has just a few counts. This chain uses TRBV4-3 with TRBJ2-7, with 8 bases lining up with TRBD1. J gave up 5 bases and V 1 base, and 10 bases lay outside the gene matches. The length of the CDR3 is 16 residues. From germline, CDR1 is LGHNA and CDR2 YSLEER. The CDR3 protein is CASSQGRTGIRNEQYF. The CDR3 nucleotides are TGCGCCAGCAGCCAAGGTAGGACAGGGATCCGAAACGAGCAGTACTTC.

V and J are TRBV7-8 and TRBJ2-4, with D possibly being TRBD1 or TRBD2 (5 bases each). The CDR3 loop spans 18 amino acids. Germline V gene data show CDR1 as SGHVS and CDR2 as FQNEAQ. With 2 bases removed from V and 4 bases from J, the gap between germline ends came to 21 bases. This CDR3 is CASSLTSVVGASKNIQYF. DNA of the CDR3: TGTGCCAGCAGCTTAACATCCGTTGTCGGGGCCAGTAAAAACATTCAGTACTTC. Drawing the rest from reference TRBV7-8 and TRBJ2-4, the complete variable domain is GAGVSQSPRYKVAKRGQDVALRCDPISGHVSLFWYQQALGQGPEFLTYFQNEAQLDKSGLPSDRFFAERPEGSVSTLKIQRTQQEDSAVYLCASSLTSVVGASKNIQYFGAGTRLSVL.

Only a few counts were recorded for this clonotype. CDR3 bases: TGTGCCAGTAGTATCATGGCGGGGGCCTACGAGCAGTACTTC. Amino acid sequence: CASSIMAGAYEQYF. The rearrangement joins TRBV19 to TRBJ2-7; 7 bases align to TRBD2. The junction had 4 bases not matched to a gene; V was cut back by 3 bases and J by 2 bases. Germline lookup yields CDR1 LNHDA and CDR2 SQIVND (reference sequence). The CDR3 runs 14 residues.

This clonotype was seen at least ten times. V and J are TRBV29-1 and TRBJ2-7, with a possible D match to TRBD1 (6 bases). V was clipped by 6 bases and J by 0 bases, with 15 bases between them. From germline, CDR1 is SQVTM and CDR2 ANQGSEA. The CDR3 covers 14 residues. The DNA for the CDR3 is TGCAGCGTCCTGAAGGACAGAACCTCCTACGAGCAGTACTTC. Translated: CSVLKDRTSYEQYF.

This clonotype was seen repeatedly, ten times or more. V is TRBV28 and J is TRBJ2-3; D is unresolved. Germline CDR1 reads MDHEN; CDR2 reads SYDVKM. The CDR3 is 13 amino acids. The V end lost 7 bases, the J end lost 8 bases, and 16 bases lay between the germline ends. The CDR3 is CASNDGWPSTQYF. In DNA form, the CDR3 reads TGTGCCAGCAACGACGGATGGCCCAGTACGCAGTATTTT.

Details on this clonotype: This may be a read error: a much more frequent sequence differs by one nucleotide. CDR3 amino acids: CAIRGTANTGELFF. The DNA of the CDR3 is TGTGCCATCAGAGGGACAGCGAACACCGGGGAGCTGTTTTTT. The chain carries TRBV10-3 and TRBJ2-2, with TRBD1 identical over 7 bases. The CDR3 extends over 14 amino acids. The trim removed 6 bases at V and 0 bases at J, leaving 1 base unmatched. The germline CDR1 and CDR2 sequences are ENHRY and SYGVKD.

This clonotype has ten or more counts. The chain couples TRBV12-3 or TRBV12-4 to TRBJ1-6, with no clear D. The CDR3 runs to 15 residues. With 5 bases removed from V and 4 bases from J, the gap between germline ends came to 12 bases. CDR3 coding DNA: TGTGCCAGCAGTCCCGAAGCCGGGTATAATTCACCCCTCCACTTT. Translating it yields CASSPEAGYNSPLHF.

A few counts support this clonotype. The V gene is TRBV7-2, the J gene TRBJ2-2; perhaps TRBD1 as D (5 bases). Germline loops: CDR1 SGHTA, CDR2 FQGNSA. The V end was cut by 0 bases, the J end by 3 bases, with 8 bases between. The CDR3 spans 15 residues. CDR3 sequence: CASSLATGDTGELFF. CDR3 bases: TGTGCCAGCAGCTTAGCTACAGGTGACACCGGGGAGCTGTTTTTT.

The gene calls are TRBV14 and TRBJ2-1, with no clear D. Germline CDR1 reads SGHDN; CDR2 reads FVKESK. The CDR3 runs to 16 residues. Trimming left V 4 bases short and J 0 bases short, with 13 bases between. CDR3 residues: CASSPPALSSYNEQFF. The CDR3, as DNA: TGTGCCAGCAGCCCTCCCGCCCTAAGCTCCTACAATGAGCAGTTCTTC.

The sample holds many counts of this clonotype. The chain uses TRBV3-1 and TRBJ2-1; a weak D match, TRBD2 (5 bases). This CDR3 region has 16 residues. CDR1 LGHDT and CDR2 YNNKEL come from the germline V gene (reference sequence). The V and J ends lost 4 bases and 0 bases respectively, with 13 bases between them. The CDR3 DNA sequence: TGTGCCAGCAGCCGGGAGCTGATCAGCTCCTACAATGAGCAGTTCTTC. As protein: CASSRELISSYNEQFF.

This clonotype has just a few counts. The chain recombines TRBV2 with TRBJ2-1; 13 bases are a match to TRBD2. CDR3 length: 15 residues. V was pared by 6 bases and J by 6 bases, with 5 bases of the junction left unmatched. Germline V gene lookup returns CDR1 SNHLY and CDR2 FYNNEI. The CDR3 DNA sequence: TGTGCCAGCAGAGAAAGGACTAGCGGGAGCAATGAGCAGTTCTTC. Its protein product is CASRERTSGSNEQFF.

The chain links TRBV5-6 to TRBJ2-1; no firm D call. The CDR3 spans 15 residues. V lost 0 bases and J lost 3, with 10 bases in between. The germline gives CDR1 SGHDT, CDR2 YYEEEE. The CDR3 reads CASSLELRLYNEQFF. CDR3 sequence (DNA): TGTGCCAGCAGCTTGGAACTACGACTCTACAATGAGCAGTTCTTC.

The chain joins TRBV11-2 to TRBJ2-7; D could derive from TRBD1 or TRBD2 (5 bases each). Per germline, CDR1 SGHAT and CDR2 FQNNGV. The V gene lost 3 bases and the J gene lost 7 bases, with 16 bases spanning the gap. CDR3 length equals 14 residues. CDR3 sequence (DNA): TGTGCCAGCAGCTTTGGTGGCCCGGGGCTTGAGCAGTACTTC. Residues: CASSFGGPGLEQYF.

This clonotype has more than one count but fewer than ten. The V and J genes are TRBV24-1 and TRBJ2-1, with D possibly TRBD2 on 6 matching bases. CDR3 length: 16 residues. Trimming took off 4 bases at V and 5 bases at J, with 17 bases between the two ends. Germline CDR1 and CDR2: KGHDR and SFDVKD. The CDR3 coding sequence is TGTGCCACCAGTGACTACTTCGACGGGGGTCACAATGAGCAGTTCTTC. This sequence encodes CATSDYFDGGHNEQFF.

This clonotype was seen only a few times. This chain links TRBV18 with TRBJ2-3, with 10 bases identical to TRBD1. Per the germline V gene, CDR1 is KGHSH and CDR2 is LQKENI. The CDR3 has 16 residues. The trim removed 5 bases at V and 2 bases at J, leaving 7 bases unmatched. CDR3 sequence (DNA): TGTGCCAGCTCATCGGGACAGGGGATTAACACAGATACGCAGTATTTT. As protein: CASSSGQGINTDTQYF. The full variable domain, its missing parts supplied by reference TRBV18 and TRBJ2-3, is NAGVMQNPRHLVRRRGQEARLRCSPMKGHSHVYWYRQLPEEGLKFMVYLQKENIIDESGMPKERFSAEFPKEGPSILRIQQVVRGDSAAYFCASSSGQGINTDTQYFGPGTRLTVL.

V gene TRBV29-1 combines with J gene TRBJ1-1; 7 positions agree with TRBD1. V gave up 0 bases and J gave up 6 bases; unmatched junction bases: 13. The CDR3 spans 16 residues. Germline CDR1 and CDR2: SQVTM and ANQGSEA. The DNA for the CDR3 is TGCAGCGTTGAAGACTCAGTCTGGGACAGTGCAGCTGAAGCTTTCTTT. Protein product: CSVEDSVWDSAAEAFF.

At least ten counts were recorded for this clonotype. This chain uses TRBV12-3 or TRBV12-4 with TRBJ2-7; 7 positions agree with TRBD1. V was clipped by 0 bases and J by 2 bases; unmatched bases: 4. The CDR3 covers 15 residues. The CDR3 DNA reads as TGTGCCAGCAGTTTAGCGCTGGGACAGACCTACGAGCAGTACTTC. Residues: CASSLALGQTYEQYF.

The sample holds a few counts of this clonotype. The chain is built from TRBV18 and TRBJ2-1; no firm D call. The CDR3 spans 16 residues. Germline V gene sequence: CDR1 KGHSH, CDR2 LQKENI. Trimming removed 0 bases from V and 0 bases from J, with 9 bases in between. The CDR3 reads CASSPPTLSSYNEQFF. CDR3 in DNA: TGTGCCAGCTCACCACCGACGCTGAGCTCCTACAATGAGCAGTTCTTC.

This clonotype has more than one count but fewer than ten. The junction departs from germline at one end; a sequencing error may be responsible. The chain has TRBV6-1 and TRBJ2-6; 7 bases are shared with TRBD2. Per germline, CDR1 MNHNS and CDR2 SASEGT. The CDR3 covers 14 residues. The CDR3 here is CASSPGTVRGVLIF. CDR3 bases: TGTGCCAGCAGTCCCGGGACGGTTCGGGGGGTCCTGATTTTC.

CDR3: CASSQASKEEKLFF. The CDR3 nucleotides read TGTGCCAGCAGCCAAGCGTCCAAGGAAGAAAAACTGTTTTTT. The genes are TRBV4-2 and TRBJ1-4; D is undetermined. CDR1 and CDR2 from the germline V gene are LGHNA and YNFKEQ. This CDR3 is 14 amino acids long. Trimming took 1 base from V and 8 from J, leaving 11 bases between them.

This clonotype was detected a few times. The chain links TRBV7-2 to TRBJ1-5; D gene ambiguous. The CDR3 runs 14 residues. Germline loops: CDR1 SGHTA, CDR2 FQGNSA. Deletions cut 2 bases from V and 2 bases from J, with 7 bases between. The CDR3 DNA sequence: TGTGCCAGCAGCTTATGGGGTGGCAATCAGCCCCAGCATTTT. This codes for CASSLWGGNQPQHF.